These T cell receptor beta chains were read from a single sample in a study of OX40 agonist ivuxolimab in advanced cancers. This table comes from immunoSEQ multiplex PCR, and its TCRdb copy is limited to in-frame clones, with some not included. The sample holds some 70,000 clones, roughly 92% seen once. Sequenced material: CD4+ or CD8+ T cells sorted from blood, taken in a trial of the OX40 agonist ivuxolimab. These receptors all come from an adult with an advanced solid tumor such as melanoma, head and neck, liver or kidney cancer. Each CDR3 is given with its conserved first and last residue. A D gene is named only where the DNA matches it firmly.

d_gene: -; len: 13; j_gene: TRBJ1-1; v_gene: TRBV10-1; CDR3nt: TGCGCCAGCCGACAGGTTAGGATGCCTGAAGCTTTCTTT; CDR3aa: CASRQVRMPEAFF
d_gene: TRBD2; len: 16; j_gene: TRBJ2-1; v_gene: TRBV28; CDR3nt: TGTGCCAGCACCCGAGCGGGGACGAGCTCCTACAATGAGCAGTTCTTC; CDR3aa: CASTRAGTSSYNEQFF
d_gene: TRBD1; len: 15; j_gene: TRBJ1-2; v_gene: TRBV7-9; CDR3nt: TGTGCCAGCAGCCTGACAGGGGAAAGGGCTGGTGGCTACACCTTC; CDR3aa: CASSLTGERAGGYTF
d_gene: TRBD2; len: 16; j_gene: TRBJ2-3; v_gene: TRBV5-1; CDR3nt: TGCGCCAGCAGCTTGTATGAGCGGGATCCCCCAGATACGCAGTATTTT; CDR3aa: CASSLYERDPPDTQYF
d_gene: -; len: 15; j_gene: TRBJ2-1; v_gene: TRBV5-1; CDR3nt: TGCGCCAGCAGCTTGTTGGAGGGCCGCTACAATGAGCAGTTCTTC; CDR3aa: CASSLLEGRYNEQFF
d_gene: -; len: 14; j_gene: TRBJ1-4; v_gene: TRBV28; CDR3nt: TGTGCCAGCAGTTTAGGAGTAGGGCGTGAAAAACTGTTTTTT; CDR3aa: CASSLGVGREKLFF
d_gene: -; len: 15; j_gene: TRBJ1-6; v_gene: TRBV21-1; CDR3nt: TGTGCCAGCAGCGGCCAAGGGGGTGAAGGTTCACCCCTCCACTTT; CDR3aa: CASSGQGGEGSPLHF
d_gene: -; len: 15; j_gene: TRBJ1-4; v_gene: TRBV7-9; CDR3nt: TGTGCTTCGGTGGACGGTAATATAGCTAATGAAAAACTGTTTTTT; CDR3aa: CASVDGNIANEKLFF
d_gene: -; len: 15; j_gene: TRBJ1-2; v_gene: TRBV4-1; CDR3nt: TGCGCCAGCAGCCAAATAGTCTCAGTAGAGCTTGGCTACACCTTC; CDR3aa: CASSQIVSVELGYTF
d_gene: -; len: 15; j_gene: TRBJ2-2; v_gene: TRBV9; CDR3nt: TGTGCCAGCAGCGTAGTGGCTAGCGATACCGGGGAGCTGTTTTTT; CDR3aa: CASSVVASDTGELFF
d_gene: TRBD2; len: 14; j_gene: TRBJ2-7; v_gene: TRBV5-1; CDR3nt: TGCGCCAGCAGCTTGGAAGCGGGAAACAGCGAGCAGTACTTC; CDR3aa: CASSLEAGNSEQYF
d_gene: -; len: 14; j_gene: TRBJ1-4; v_gene: TRBV19; CDR3nt: TGTGCCAGTAGTATTTCGACGGCGAATGAAAAACTGTTTTTT; CDR3aa: CASSISTANEKLFF
d_gene: TRBD1; len: 17; j_gene: TRBJ1-3; v_gene: TRBV30; CDR3nt: TGTGCCTGGAGAGACCGGGACAGGGGGCTCTCTGGAAACACCATATATTTT; CDR3aa: CAWRDRDRGLSGNTIYF
d_gene: -; len: 16; j_gene: TRBJ2-3; v_gene: TRBV18; CDR3nt: TGTGCCAGCTCACCTTCAGGGATTTCTAGCACAGATACGCAGTATTTT; CDR3aa: CASSPSGISSTDTQYF
d_gene: TRBD1; len: 14; j_gene: TRBJ2-5; v_gene: TRBV25-1; CDR3nt: TGTGCCAGCAGCACTTCGGACAGGGTGGAGACCCAGTACTTC; CDR3aa: CASSTSDRVETQYF
d_gene: -; len: 13; j_gene: TRBJ1-1; v_gene: TRBV10-3; CDR3nt: TGTGCCATCAGCCGGGACGGTGACACTGAAGCTTTCTTT; CDR3aa: CAISRDGDTEAFF
d_gene: -; len: 15; j_gene: TRBJ2-1; v_gene: TRBV19; CDR3nt: TGTGCCAGTAGTATCGGTCAAACAAACTACAATGAGCAGTTCTTC; CDR3aa: CASSIGQTNYNEQFF
d_gene: -; len: 14; j_gene: TRBJ2-3; v_gene: TRBV2; CDR3nt: TGTGCCAGCAAGGGGCTAGCTTTCACAGATACGCAGTATTTT; CDR3aa: CASKGLAFTDTQYF
d_gene: -; len: 15; j_gene: TRBJ2-4; v_gene: TRBV11-3; CDR3nt: TGTGCCAGCACCCCCGGGGTCTTAGCCAAAAACATTCAGTACTTC; CDR3aa: CASTPGVLAKNIQYF
d_gene: TRBD2; len: 14; j_gene: TRBJ2-3; v_gene: TRBV9; CDR3nt: TGTGCCAGCAGCGTTGGGGGGGATATAGATACGCAGTATTTT; CDR3aa: CASSVGGDIDTQYF
d_gene: -; len: 14; j_gene: TRBJ2-2; v_gene: TRBV7-2; CDR3nt: TGTGCCAGCAGCTTAGACAGAGACACCGGGGAGCTGTTTTTT; CDR3aa: CASSLDRDTGELFF
d_gene: -; len: 15; j_gene: TRBJ1-3; v_gene: TRBV4-2; CDR3nt: TGTGCCAGCAGCCAAGAGGGAGGAGCTGGAAACACCATATATTTT; CDR3aa: CASSQEGGAGNTIYF
d_gene: -; len: 15; j_gene: TRBJ2-3; v_gene: TRBV10-1; CDR3nt: TGCGCCAGCAGTGGGTCGGGGGGCCGAAAAGATACGCAGTATTTT; CDR3aa: CASSGSGGRKDTQYF
d_gene: TRBD1; len: 16; j_gene: TRBJ1-2; v_gene: TRBV28; CDR3nt: TGTGCCAGCAGTTTACCCGAACAGGGGGCGCTGAAGGGCTACACCTTC; CDR3aa: CASSLPEQGALKGYTF